This TCR beta chain is from a study of Ad26.COV2.S vaccination and SARS-CoV-2 variants. The repertoire was sequenced with immunoSEQ multiplex PCR; TCRdb's copy has only in-frame clones and lacks some. The sample holds 200,000 to 250,000 clones, roughly 88% seen once. The germline V gene encodes CDR1 MRHNA and CDR2 SNTAGT. The CDR3 length is 15 residues. Trimming removed 2 bases at V and 0 bases at J, with 11 bases between. The sample's treatment: around 19 received Ad26.COV2.S at low or high dose, single or two shots; about 5 received placebo; per-sample allocation not given. Sampling was done on day 63 after the first vaccine or placebo injection.

The rearrangement joins TRBV6-4 to TRBJ2-7, with D perhaps matching TRBD1 or TRBD2 (5 bases each). The sequence came from a person between 18 and 59 years old who received the Ad26.COV2.S COVID-19 vaccine or a placebo. The starting material was peripheral blood, obtained in a trial of Ad26.COV2.S vaccine versus placebo. CDR3 in amino acids: CASSDRDQSSYEQYF. For the CDR3, the DNA is TGTGCCAGCAGTGACAGGGACCAAAGCTCCTACGAGCAGTACTTC.